One and the same sample provided the 18 T cell receptor beta chains below, sequenced in a study of cytomegalovirus exposure and HLA in healthy donors. The PCR employed 60 Vbeta primers together with 13 Jbeta primers. The method was immunoSEQ multiplex PCR; TCRdb's version includes in-frame clones alone and lacks a portion of them. The sample lists 200,000 to 300,000 clones, 70% to 90% seen once, with approximately 2% in the top ten. The material sequenced was PBMCs. The receptor set was obtained from a woman between 35 and 50 years old in good health and CMV-seropositive.

J is TRBJ1-4 and V is TRBV28, with a tentative D call TRBD1 (5 bases). The CDR3 length is 16 residues. Germline CDR1 and CDR2: MDHEN and SYDVKM. V lost 1 base and J lost 8, with 17 bases in between. The DNA for the CDR3 is TGTGCCAGCAGTTTATCCCACAGGAGAATAGGGGAAAAACTGTTTTTT. Translating gives CASSLSHRRIGEKLFF.

The rearrangement joins TRBV9 to TRBJ2-1; 11 bases fit TRBD2. The CDR3 sequence is 19 residues long. V was clipped by 3 bases and J by 0 bases; unmatched bases: 11. Germline V gene lookup returns CDR1 SGDLS and CDR2 YYNGEE. The CDR3 here is CASSDGMVAGGSSYNEQFF. In DNA, the CDR3 is TGTGCCAGCAGCGACGGGATGGTAGCGGGAGGGAGCTCCTACAATGAGCAGTTCTTC.

Only one count was recorded for this clone. V gene TRBV4-1 combines with J gene TRBJ2-5, with TRBD2 identical over 13 bases. V trimming: 0 bases; J trimming: 4 bases; junction bases outside the gene matches: 11. The CDR3 contains 19 residues. Looked up from germline, CDR1 is MGHRA and CDR2 is YSYEKL. For the CDR3, the DNA is TGCGCCAGCAGCCAAGAACCCCTAACTAGCGGGAGGGCCCGAGAGACCCAGTACTTC. It codes for CASSQEPLTSGRARETQYF.

This clone has just a few counts. The chain is built from TRBV27 and TRBJ2-7, with a weak D call TRBD2 (5 bases). The CDR3 extends over 15 amino acids. Trimming stripped 9 bases from V and 7 bases from J, with 25 bases between. In germline, CDR1 is MNHEY, CDR2 SMNVEV (reference sequence). This CDR3 reads CASTKLGSRGSEQYF. The CDR3 bases are TGTGCCAGTACCAAGTTAGGGTCGAGAGGGTCGGAGCAGTACTTC.

The rearrangement links TRBV28 to TRBJ1-5; TRBD1 matches at 8 bases. This CDR3 contains 16 residues. The V segment lost 3 bases and the J segment 3 bases; nucleotides outside the gene matches: 7. Germline CDR1 is MDHEN and CDR2 is SYDVKM. The CDR3 DNA follows: TGTGCCAGCAGTTTGACCGGGACAGGTCTCAATCAGCCCCAGCATTTT. It translates to CASSLTGTGLNQPQHF.

The chain links TRBV6-6 to TRBJ1-1; 7 nucleotides agree with TRBD1. Germline trimming cut 6 bases from V and 1 base from J; bases unmatched to any gene: 5. Germline loops: CDR1 MNHNY, CDR2 SVGAGI (reference sequence). The CDR3 extends over 14 amino acids. The CDR3 coding sequence is TGTGCCAGCAGGCAGGGGACAGCGAACACTGAAGCTTTCTTT. It translates to CASRQGTANTEAFF.

This chain links TRBV7-9 with TRBJ1-4; the D gene is possibly TRBD1 (5 bases). This CDR3 has 15 amino acids. The V gene lost 0 bases and the J gene lost 8 bases, with 13 bases spanning the gap. The V gene's germline CDR1 is SEHNR and CDR2 FQNEAQ (reference sequence). CDR3 in DNA: TGTGCCAGCAGCTTAGCTGGGGGGATTGGCGAAAAACTGTTTTTT. Its protein product is CASSLAGGIGEKLFF.

J is TRBJ2-7 and V is TRBV19, with 9 positions matching TRBD2. The CDR3 runs 14 residues. V shed 7 bases, J shed 6 bases, and the junction held 10 bases outside the gene matches. Germline CDR1 LNHDA, CDR2 SQIVND (reference sequence). CDR3 protein: CASKPSGISGEQYF. The CDR3 bases are TGTGCCAGTAAACCTAGCGGGATCTCGGGCGAGCAGTACTTC. Variable domain in full (rest from reference TRBV19 and TRBJ2-7): DGGITQSPKYLFRKEGQNVTLSCEQNLNHDAMYWYRQDPGQGLRLIYYSQIVNDFQKGDIAEGYSVSREKKESFPLTVTSAQKNPTAFYLCASKPSGISGEQYFGPGTRLTVT.

This chain uses TRBV13 with TRBJ2-1; 12 bases match TRBD2. V shed 4 bases and J 0 bases; nucleotides not matched to a gene: 7. The V gene's germline CDR1 is PRHDT and CDR2 FYEKMQ (reference sequence). CDR3 length: 18 residues. The CDR3 DNA is TGTGCCAGCAGCTCGGGACTAGCGGGCCCCTTCTCCTACAATGAGCAGTTCTTC. Translation gives CASSSGLAGPFSYNEQFF. The full variable domain, with the rest looked up from reference TRBV13 and TRBJ2-1, is AAGVIQSPRHLIKEKRETATLKCYPIPRHDTVYWYQQGPGQDPQFLISFYEKMQSDKGSIPDRFSAQQFSDYHSELNMSSLELGDSALYFCASSSGLAGPFSYNEQFFGPGTRLTVL.

V is TRBV6-5 and J is TRBJ2-3; D might be TRBD2 (6 bases). V was trimmed by 2 bases and J by 2 bases, leaving 8 bases between them. Germline V gene lookup returns CDR1 MNHEY and CDR2 SVGAGI. The CDR3 sequence is 14 residues long. Here the CDR3 DNA reads TGTGCCAGCAGTTACGGCGGGATCACAGATACGCAGTATTTT. This encodes CASSYGGITDTQYF.

This clone was counted once. This chain links TRBV6-6 with TRBJ2-1; 9 nucleotides agree with TRBD1. V dropped 2 bases and J dropped 7; count of bases not matched to a gene: 3. Per germline, CDR1 MNHNY and CDR2 SVGAGI (reference sequence). The CDR3 covers 14 residues. The CDR3 sequence is CASSYRTGENEQFF. In DNA form, the CDR3 reads TGTGCCAGCAGTTACCGGACAGGGGAGAATGAGCAGTTCTTC.

This chain uses TRBV4-3 with TRBJ2-7, with a tentative D call TRBD1 (5 bases). V shed 3 bases and J shed 0 bases, with 9 bases lying between them. This CDR3 contains 14 residues. Germline V gene sequence: CDR1 LGHNA, CDR2 YSLEER. The CDR3 loop reads CASSQRQNSYEQYF. CDR3 DNA sequence: TGCGCCAGCAGCCAGAGACAGAACTCCTACGAGCAGTACTTC.

This clone has only one observation. The CDR3 DNA is TGTGCCAGCAGCTTTAGAGAAAGAAATCAGCCCCAGCATTTT. This translates into CASSFRERNQPQHF. This rearrangement joins TRBV7-2 to TRBJ1-5; D gene uncertain. V lost 3 bases, J lost 4 bases, and 10 bases lay in between. The CDR3 extends over 14 amino acids. Germline CDR1 SGHTA, CDR2 FQGNSA.

The chain is built from TRBV29-1 and TRBJ2-2; TRBD2 matches at 8 bases. Germline CDR1 SQVTM, CDR2 ANQGSEA. Trimming took 4 bases from V and 8 from J; bases not matched to a gene: 6. The CDR3 has 13 residues. The CDR3 DNA follows: TGCAGCGTTGCTGGGACTAGTAGAGGGGAGCTGTTTTTT. Translated: CSVAGTSRGELFF.

The CDR3 sequence: CASSSWTDNRGYEQYF. The CDR3 DNA reads TGTGCCAGCAGTTCGTGGACAGATAATAGGGGATACGAGCAGTACTTC. The chain combines TRBV6-6 with TRBJ2-5, with a weak D call TRBD1 (6 bases). The end of the DNA fits TRBJ2-7 better, so the J call may be wrong. The germline V gene has CDR1 MNHNY and CDR2 SVGAGI (reference sequence). CDR3 length: 16 amino acids.

V gene TRBV7-9 combines with J gene TRBJ2-3, with TRBD2 identical over 12 bases. V was clipped by 0 bases and J by 0 bases; unmatched bases: 1. The length of the CDR3 is 17 residues. Per germline, CDR1 SEHNR and CDR2 FQNEAQ (reference sequence). The CDR3 region is CASSLAGLAGSTDTQYF. Here the CDR3 DNA reads TGTGCCAGCAGCTTAGCGGGACTAGCGGGTAGCACAGATACGCAGTATTTT.

The chain is built from TRBV5-4 and TRBJ2-1, with 7 bases lining up with TRBD1. Germline CDR1 and CDR2: SGHNT and YYREEE (reference sequence). V was clipped by 3 bases and J by 5 bases; unmatched bases: 5. The CDR3 has 14 residues. The CDR3 is CASSSRDRNNEQFF. As DNA, the CDR3 is TGTGCCAGCAGCTCTAGGGACAGAAACAATGAGCAGTTCTTC.

The V gene is TRBV7-3, the J gene TRBJ2-3; D possibly corresponds to TRBD2 (5 bases). V lost 5 bases, J lost 7 bases, and 10 bases lay in between. CDR3 size: 12 residues. From germline, CDR1 is SGHTA and CDR2 FQGTGA. Here the CDR3 DNA reads TGTGCCAGCAGCCCAGACGGGAATACGCAGTATTTT. It is translated as CASSPDGNTQYF. The variable domain in full, completed from reference TRBV7-3 and TRBJ2-3, reads GAGVSQTPSNKVTEKGKYVELRCDPISGHTALYWYRQSLGQGPEFLIYFQGTGAADDSGLPNDRFFAVRPEGSVSTLKIQRTERGDSAVYLCASSPDGNTQYFGPGTRLTVL.